One sample yielded the 2 T cell receptor beta chains listed below, sequenced in a study of shared clonotypes between healthy human individuals. The table came from immunoSEQ multiplex PCR; TCRdb's copy has only in-frame clones and leaves some out. The profile shows 2 million to 2.5 million clones, approximately 94% of them singletons. Sequencing was carried out using naive CD4+ T cells from PBMCs. Subset specified: CD45RA+ positively selected. The receptors stem from a man between 18 and 29 years old in good health. Some clones in this sample may be carry-over from other donors' samples.

The chain has TRBV10-1 and TRBJ2-7; the D gene is possibly TRBD2 (5 bases). V was shortened by 8 bases and J by 3 bases, with 17 bases between the two germline ends. The CDR3 sequence is 14 residues long. Germline CDR1 is WNHNN and CDR2 is SYGVQD (reference sequence). The CDR3 DNA is TGCGCCAGCGAAGGAGGCCGACTAAACTACGAGCAGTACTTC. Translation gives CASEGGRLNYEQYF.

The chain links TRBV19 to TRBJ2-3; D is tentatively TRBD1 or TRBD2 (7 bases each). The CDR3 extends over 15 amino acids. Germline V lookup: CDR1 LNHDA, CDR2 SQIVND (reference sequence). Trimming stripped 6 bases from V and 2 bases from J, with 15 bases between. CDR3 sequence (DNA): TGTGCCAGTAGACAGCGGGACAGAGTCACAGATACGCAGTATTTT. Its protein is CASRQRDRVTDTQYF.